This T cell receptor beta chain was profiled in a study of HIV-infected patients and healthy controls. TCRdb independently ran MiXCR on the 5' RACE reads; one entry per CDR3 protein. The repertoire holds around 58,000 distinct CDR3 sequences, with 15% to 20% as singletons. The CDR3 consists of 13 residues. Trimming pared 7 bases from V and 7 bases from J, leaving 14 bases between. Germline CDR1 MNHEY, CDR2 SVGEGT. The TCR was taken from a human donor in good health. Sequenced: CD4+ T cells from blood. The chain recombines TRBV6-2 or TRBV6-3 with TRBJ2-1; D call uncertain. The CDR3 bases are TGTGCCAGCAAGCGCAGTTCGGAGAATGAGCAGTTCTTC. It codes for CASKRSSENEQFF.